This T cell receptor (beta chain) appears in the sequencing data of a study of OX40 agonist ivuxolimab in advanced cancers. Study-level information: Cancers in dose escalation were hepatocellular, melanoma, renal cell and head and neck.

Here immunoSEQ multiplex PCR was the method, and the copy in TCRdb shows in-frame clones only, minus some. The repertoire holds fewer than 120,000 clones, about nine tenths seen once, with 0.27% in the top ten. Patients were ruled out by autoimmune disease history or systemic immunosuppression. Patients had blood sampled at baseline and again on cycle 4 day 1 and cycle 7 day 1. Trimming shortened V by 5 bases and J by 0 bases, and 14 bases separated the two germline ends. Germline values: CDR1 SGHTA, CDR2 FQGNSA. The CDR3 runs 16 residues. The receptor was derived from an adult with an advanced solid tumor such as melanoma, head and neck, liver or kidney cancer. Sample: CD4+ or CD8+ T cells sorted from blood, taken in a trial of the OX40 agonist ivuxolimab. The chain combines TRBV7-2 with TRBJ1-3; weak D call: TRBD1 (5 bases). The CDR3 sequence is CASSRGGSPSGNTIYF. The CDR3 coding sequence is TGTGCCAGCAGCCGTGGGGGGAGTCCCTCTGGAAACACCATATATTTT.